This is a list of T cell receptor beta chains from one sample in a study of T-cell reconstitution after alpha-beta-depleted transplantation in children. MiXCR, run by TCRdb on the PCR reads, gives a single entry per CDR3 protein. The table shows fewer than 95,000 distinct CDR3 sequences, with 12% occurring only once. Sequencing was performed on PBMCs from the stem cell graft donor, taken from the stem cell graft. The receptor set was obtained from a human donor who donated a stem cell graft to a child with inherited bone marrow failure. CDR3s include the opening cysteine and the closing phenylalanine or tryptophan. The D gene is left open where the match is weak. Some rows mark clone size as missing; the rest say once, few, many or name a class of expanded clone.

TRBJ1-2 | TRBD1 | many | TRBV7-2 | TGTGCCAGCAGCTTTAATACAGGGGCAGGAAACACCTTC | CASSFNTGAGNTF
TRBJ2-7 | - | many | TRBV5-6 | TGTGCCAGTGCAAGGACAGCTGCCTACGAGCAGTACTTC | CASARTAAYEQYF
TRBJ1-2 | - | - | TRBV14 | TGTGCCAGCAGCTCACTACAGGACCCGTCCTATTTTGGCTACACCTTC | CASSSLQDPSYFGYTF
TRBJ2-1 | - | few | TRBV19 | TGTGCCAGTAGTGTCCGGGGGGCAAACAATGAGCAGTTCTTC | CASSVRGANNEQFF
TRBJ2-7 | TRBD1 | many | TRBV5-1 | TGCGCCAGCAGCTCGGACCCGGGACAGGGTGGCTACGAGCAGTACTTC | CASSSDPGQGGYEQYF
TRBJ1-1 | - | many | TRBV7-2 | TGTGCCAGCAGCTTAAGTCCCACTCGGCGGGCGAACACTGAAGCTTTCTTT | CASSLSPTRRANTEAFF
TRBJ2-2 | TRBD1 | many | TRBV5-1 | TGCGCCAGCAGCTTGGACCCGGACAGGTTCAAGGCCGGGGAGCTGTTTTTT | CASSLDPDRFKAGELFF
TRBJ2-3 | TRBD2 | many | TRBV12-3/TRBV12-4 | TGTGCCAGCAGTCCGGGACTAGTTCCAGATACGCAGTATTTT | CASSPGLVPDTQYF
TRBJ2-3 | TRBD2 | many | TRBV4-3 | TGCGCCAGCAGCCGAGACCGGGCTAGCGGTAGCACAGATACGCAGTATTTT | CASSRDRASGSTDTQYF
TRBJ1-2 | - | many | TRBV29-1 | TGCAGCGTTGAAGATCTGGGTCAGAATGGCTACACCTTC | CSVEDLGQNGYTF
TRBJ2-4 | - | many | TRBV4-3 | TGCGCCAGCAGCCAAGCTCGAGTTGGTCTAGCCAAAAACATTCAGTACTTC | CASSQARVGLAKNIQYF
TRBJ1-5 | - | many | TRBV7-9 | TGTGCCAGCAGCTTAGGGTGGAGGGGTCAAGATCAGCCCCAGCATTTT | CASSLGWRGQDQPQHF
TRBJ1-2 | - | many | TRBV29-1 | TGCAGCGTTGAACAGTACTTAAACTATGGCTACACCTTC | CSVEQYLNYGYTF
TRBJ2-5 | - | many | TRBV4-1 | TGCGCCAGCAGCCATCTCCAACCCACCCAGACCCAGTACTTC | CASSHLQPTQTQYF
TRBJ2-1 | - | many | TRBV19 | TGTGCCAGTAGTATGAGGGCGAGCTCCTACAATGAGCAGTTCTTC | CASSMRASSYNEQFF
TRBJ1-6 | - | many | TRBV27 | TGTGCCAGCAGTTTAACAGGAGGCTCCTATAATTCACCCCTCCACTTT | CASSLTGGSYNSPLHF
TRBJ1-2 | - | many | TRBV29-1 | TGCAGCGTTGAAGCAGGTTCGGCTAACTATGGCTACACCTTC | CSVEAGSANYGYTF
TRBJ1-5 | TRBD1 | - | TRBV19 | TGTGCCAGTAGTGGGACAGTCACCAATCAGCCCCAGCATTTT | CASSGTVTNQPQHF
TRBJ2-3 | - | many | TRBV4-3 | TGCGCCAGCAGCCAAGAAGGAGATACGCAGTATTTT | CASSQEGDTQYF
TRBJ2-5 | - | many | TRBV2 | TGTGCCAGCAGTAACAGGGCCCGGCTTCAAGAGACCCAGTACTTC | CASSNRARLQETQYF
TRBJ2-7 | TRBD1 | many | TRBV25-1 | TGTGCCAGCAGTTGGACAGGGGAATCCTACGAGCAGTACTTC | CASSWTGESYEQYF
TRBJ2-5 | - | many | TRBV7-8 | TGTGCCAGCAGCGCTTCTACGGCATTGGGAGAGACCCAGTACTTC | CASSASTALGETQYF
TRBJ2-7 | TRBD2 | few | TRBV18 | TGTGCCAGCTCCCCGGGACTAGCGTCCTACGAGCAGTACTTC | CASSPGLASYEQYF
TRBJ2-1 | - | - | TRBV20-1 | TGCAGTGCTAGCTTCCGGGGAGGCGATGAGCAGTTCTTC | CSASFRGGDEQFF
TRBJ2-5 | - | many | TRBV27 | TGTGCCAGCAGTTTCCGGGGGTCCCGGGAGACCCAGTACTTC | CASSFRGSRETQYF
TRBJ2-2 | - | many | TRBV7-2 | TGTGCCAGCAGCTCCGGACAAATCAGGCGCGGGGAGCTGTTTTTT | CASSSGQIRRGELFF
TRBJ1-1 | - | many | TRBV5-1 | TGCGCCAGCAGCTTGGGAGGGCCGAACACTGAAGCTTTCTTT | CASSLGGPNTEAFF
TRBJ2-1 | - | many | TRBV7-2 | TGTGCCAGCAGCTTACGTTTAGGCAATGAGCAGTTCTTC | CASSLRLGNEQFF
TRBJ2-2 | TRBD2 | many | TRBV5-1 | TGCGCCAGCAGCTTAGGAGCGGGGCTGAACACCGGGGAGCTGTTTTTT | CASSLGAGLNTGELFF
TRBJ2-5 | - | many | TRBV9 | TGTGCCAGCAGCGTAGACCCAGTGGAGACCCAGTACTTC | CASSVDPVETQYF
TRBJ1-1 | TRBD1 | many | TRBV5-6 | TGTGCCAGCAGCTCCTCGGGACAGGGGCCGGTAGCTGAAGCTTTCTTT | CASSSSGQGPVAEAFF
TRBJ1-1 | TRBD1 | many | TRBV28 | TGTGCCAGCAGTTTATATGGAGGGGGCGGGACTGAAGCTTTCTTT | CASSLYGGGGTEAFF
TRBJ2-3 | TRBD2 | many | TRBV4-2 | TGTGCCAGCAGCCCTACTAGCGGGAGGAGCACAGATACGCAGTATTTT | CASSPTSGRSTDTQYF
TRBJ2-7 | TRBD2 | - | TRBV20-1 | TGCTGTGCTAGATGGGCGGCTAGCGGTATCTACGAGCAGTACTTC | CCARWAASGIYEQYF
TRBJ1-1 | TRBD1 | many | TRBV6-5 | TGTGCCAGCACCCAAGACAGGGGGCTTCGGACTGAAGCTTTCTTT | CASTQDRGLRTEAFF
TRBJ1-2 | TRBD1 | many | TRBV18 | TGTGCCAGCTCACCCCGGACAGGTTCAAGCTATGGCTACACCTTC | CASSPRTGSSYGYTF
TRBJ2-5 | TRBD1 | few | TRBV18 | TGTGCCAGCTCACCACCCAGAGGACAGGGGGCGTTACACGAGACCCAGTACTTC | CASSPPRGQGALHETQYF
TRBJ2-2 | TRBD1 | many | TRBV9 | TGTGCCAGCAGCGCGACAGGGACGAACACCGGGGAGCTGTTTTTT | CASSATGTNTGELFF
TRBJ1-5 | TRBD1 | many | TRBV12-3/TRBV12-4 | TGTGCCAGCAGAACTACAGGGGGCGGCAATCAGCCCCAGCATTTT | CASRTTGGGNQPQHF
TRBJ1-2 | - | - | TRBV27 | TGTGCCAGCAGGGGAACAGGGAAAGGCTACACCTTC | CASRGTGKGYTF
TRBJ1-1 | - | many | TRBV5-1 | TGCGCCAGCAGCTTGGAAAGGGGAATGGCTTTCTTT | CASSLERGMAFF
TRBJ2-1 | TRBD2 | many | TRBV28 | TGTGCCAGCAGTTCCCTGGGCGGGAGTTGGGATGAGCAGTTCTTC | CASSSLGGSWDEQFF
TRBJ2-7 | TRBD2 | many | TRBV20-1 | TGCAGTGCTAGAGATCCTAGCGGGAGGGTAAACGAGCAGTACTTC | CSARDPSGRVNEQYF
TRBJ1-1 | - | many | TRBV7-9 | TGTGCCAGCAGCCCAACAGGGCCCCTTGAAGCTTTCTTT | CASSPTGPLEAFF
TRBJ1-1 | - | many | TRBV5-1 | TGCGCCAGCAGCTTGGCCGTGGGCTCCGAAGCTTTCTTT | CASSLAVGSEAFF
TRBJ1-1 | - | - | TRBV15 | TGTGCCACCAGCAGAGTAAGGGCAGGGAACACTGAAGCTTTCTTT | CATSRVRAGNTEAFF
TRBJ1-2 | - | many | TRBV5-5 | TGTGCCAGCAGTTTTCCTCCGGGATCCCCCGATGGCTACACCTTC | CASSFPPGSPDGYTF
TRBJ2-7 | - | many | TRBV5-1 | TGCGCCAGCAGCTTGGACAGCCAATCTTACGAGCAGTACTTC | CASSLDSQSYEQYF
TRBJ1-2 | - | many | TRBV2 | TGTGCCAGCAGTGAAGGACCGCGCTATGGCTACACCTTC | CASSEGPRYGYTF
TRBJ2-7 | TRBD1 | many | TRBV6-1 | TGTGCCACCGTCCCGGGACAGGGCCTCGAGCAGTACTTC | CATVPGQGLEQYF
TRBJ2-2 | TRBD2 | many | TRBV4-1 | TGCGCCAGCAGCCAAGATCTGGGCGGGAGACTGCCCCTGAAAAACACCGGGGAGCTGTTTTTT | CASSQDLGGRLPLKNTGELFF
TRBJ1-3 | - | many | TRBV7-2 | TGTGCCAGCAGCCAGAAGGCGGGTGGTGGAAACACCATATATTTT | CASSQKAGGGNTIYF
TRBJ2-5 | TRBD2 | many | TRBV12-3/TRBV12-4 | TGTGCCAGCACCCTAGCGGGAGCACAAGAGACCCAGTACTTC | CASTLAGAQETQYF
TRBJ2-1 | - | many | TRBV6-2/TRBV6-3 | TGTGCCAGCAGTTATTCTCCTGGGGGAGGTGGTGAGCAGTTCTTC | CASSYSPGGGGEQFF
TRBJ2-7 | - | many | TRBV13 | TGTGCCAGCAGCCCCGTCCGGGCCGAGCAGTACTTC | CASSPVRAEQYF